Listed below are T cell receptor beta chains from one sample, sequenced in a study of identifying expanded T cells in peripheral blood. TCRdb's copy holds only in-frame clones and misses some; the assay was immunoSEQ multiplex PCR. The sample has 90,000 to 100,000 clones; 88% are singletons. Sequenced input: blood. Source of these receptors: a person between 18 and 69 years old in good health. CDR3s include the opening cysteine and the closing phenylalanine or tryptophan. The D gene is left open where the match is weak. For some rows the clone size is stated as once, few or many, or as a class when expanded; others skip it.

TRBD1 | TRBJ2-2 | . | TRBV2 | CASSVGTVNTGELFF | TGTGCCAGCAGCGTGGGGACAGTTAACACCGGGGAGCTGTTTTTT
. | TRBJ1-1 | . | TRBV18 | CASSPQFTGNTEAFF | TGTGCCAGCTCACCCCAATTCACAGGGAACACTGAAGCTTTCTTT
. | TRBJ1-5 | . | TRBV4-3 | CASSQDSRQPQHF | TGCGCCAGCAGCCAAGATTCCCGTCAGCCCCAGCATTTT
. | TRBJ2-7 | . | TRBV19 | CASSISGTYEQYF | TGTGCCAGTAGTATCTCTGGGACCTACGAGCAGTACTTC
TRBD1 | TRBJ2-5 | . | TRBV6-4 | CASSDSGQGGETQYF | TGTGCCAGCAGTGACTCGGGACAGGGGGGCGAGACCCAGTACTTC
. | TRBJ1-2 | . | TRBV28 | CASSPRTVYGYTF | TGTGCCAGCAGTCCCAGGACGGTCTATGGCTACACCTTC
. | TRBJ2-5 | . | TRBV2 | CASTNRETQYF | TGTGCCAGCACCAACCGGGAGACCCAGTACTTC
TRBD1 | TRBJ1-3 | . | TRBV27 | CASSSTGVITGNTIYF | TGTGCCAGCAGTTCAACAGGGGTGATAACTGGAAACACCATATATTTT
. | TRBJ2-3 | . | TRBV5-1 | CASSLEDTDTQYF | TGCGCCAGCAGCCTGGAGGACACAGATACGCAGTATTTT
. | TRBJ2-5 | . | TRBV28 | CASRDPARETQYF | TGTGCCAGCAGGGACCCGGCGAGAGAGACCCAGTACTTC
TRBD2 | TRBJ2-1 | . | TRBV2 | CASGLEFGNEQFF | TGTGCCAGTGGACTAGAGTTCGGGAATGAGCAGTTCTTC
. | TRBJ2-2 | . | TRBV28 | CASSSTGHTGELFF | TGTGCCAGCAGTTCGACAGGTCACACCGGGGAGCTGTTTTTT
. | TRBJ2-2 | . | TRBV9 | CASSPGSTGELFF | TGTGCCAGCAGCCCCGGTAGCACCGGGGAGCTGTTTTTT
. | TRBJ2-2 | . | TRBV5-1 | CASSLGSAGELFF | TGCGCCAGCAGCTTGGGCTCGGCCGGGGAGCTGTTTTTT
TRBD2 | TRBJ2-1 | . | TRBV5-4 | CANKGRGEINEQFF | TGTGCCAACAAGGGGCGGGGGGAGATCAATGAGCAGTTCTTC
TRBD1 | TRBJ2-1 | . | TRBV5-1 | CASAAPGGTYNEQFF | TGCGCCAGCGCCGCGCCAGGGGGCACCTACAATGAGCAGTTCTTC
TRBD2 | TRBJ2-2 | . | TRBV5-1 | CASSRAGAFTGELFF | TGCGCCAGCAGCCGAGCGGGAGCTTTTACCGGGGAGCTGTTTTTT
TRBD2 | TRBJ2-1 | few | TRBV4-3 | CASSQEGPGTSPRYEQFF | TGCGCCAGCAGCCAAGAAGGACCCGGGACTAGCCCGAGGTATGAGCAGTTCTTC
. | TRBJ2-7 | once | TRBV27 | CASSRGYSYEQYF | TGTGCCAGCTCCCGAGGTTACTCCTACGAGCAGTACTTC
. | TRBJ2-1 | once | TRBV7-3 | CASSLAANSYNEQFF | TGTGCCAGCAGCTTGGCAGCGAACTCCTACAATGAGCAGTTCTTC
TRBD1 | TRBJ1-1 | . | TRBV19 | CASSETGANTEAFF | TGTGCCAGTAGCGAGACAGGGGCGAACACTGAAGCTTTCTTT
. | TRBJ1-2 | few | TRBV18 | CASSPSGDGYTF | TGTGCCAGCTCACCTTCAGGGGATGGCTACACCTTC
TRBD1 | TRBJ2-7 | . | TRBV18 | CASSAYRGEQYF | TGTGCCAGCTCAGCCTACAGGGGGGAGCAGTACTTC
TRBD1 | TRBJ2-7 | . | TRBV7-7 | CASSLAGTGSHEQYF | TGTGCCAGCAGCTTGGCCGGGACAGGGTCTCACGAGCAGTACTTC
. | TRBJ1-2 | . | TRBV6-6 | CASSYGQLYGYTF | TGTGCCAGCAGTTACGGACAGCTCTATGGCTACACCTTC
. | TRBJ2-2 | . | TRBV6-4 | CASSDSPGSTGELFF | TGTGCCAGCAGTGACTCGCCGGGTTCGACCGGGGAGCTGTTTTTT
. | TRBJ1-6 | . | TRBV18 | CASSPGPDSPLHF | TGTGCCAGCTCACCGGGCCCTGATTCACCCCTCCACTTT
. | TRBJ2-5 | . | TRBV10-1 | CASSDPDSSHEYF | TGCGCCAGCAGTGATCCCGATTCTAGCCATGAGTACTTC
. | TRBJ1-1 | . | TRBV9 | CASSVAGNTEAFF | TGTGCCAGCAGCGTAGCGGGGAACACTGAAGCTTTCTTT
. | TRBJ1-1 | . | TRBV7-8 | CASSPGLMNTEAFF | TGTGCCAGCAGTCCGGGTCTAATGAACACTGAAGCTTTCTTT
TRBD1 | TRBJ2-3 | . | TRBV6-4 | CASSLTGGGTDTQYF | TGTGCCAGCAGCCTGACAGGGGGGGGCACAGATACGCAGTATTTT
TRBD2 | TRBJ2-1 | . | TRBV10-2 | CASSEWGEGKYNEQFF | TGCGCCAGCAGTGAGTGGGGGGAGGGAAAATACAATGAGCAGTTCTTC
. | TRBJ1-2 | . | TRBV28 | CASSWGGGYGYTF | TGTGCCAGCAGCTGGGGAGGGGGGTATGGCTACACCTTC
TRBD1 | TRBJ2-1 | . | TRBV30 | CAWRTPFPGQGGYNEQFF | TGTGCCTGGAGGACCCCGTTCCCCGGACAGGGGGGATACAATGAGCAGTTCTTC
. | TRBJ2-7 | . | TRBV5-1 | CASSSYRYASYEQYF | TGCGCCAGCAGCTCTTACAGGTACGCCTCCTACGAGCAGTACTTC
. | TRBJ1-2 | . | TRBV5-1 | CASSLGGAANYGYTF | TGCGCCAGCAGCTTGGGAGGGGCAGCTAACTATGGCTACACCTTC
TRBD1 | TRBJ1-2 | . | TRBV2 | CASSVETGGGYTF | TGTGCCAGCAGTGTGGAGACAGGGGGCGGCTACACCTTC
. | TRBJ2-2 | . | TRBV28 | CASSPWRGLLIRDPGELFF | TGTGCCAGCAGTCCCTGGAGGGGGCTCCTTATCCGAGACCCCGGGGAGCTGTTTTTT
TRBD1 | TRBJ1-4 | . | TRBV7-8 | CASSSGQGDSNEKLFF | TGTGCCAGCAGCTCCGGACAGGGCGACTCTAATGAAAAACTGTTTTTT
TRBD1 | TRBJ1-5 | . | TRBV15 | CATSSYTRGSNQPQHF | TGTGCCACCAGCAGCTACACCAGGGGGAGCAATCAGCCCCAGCATTTT
TRBD2 | TRBJ2-5 | . | TRBV27 | CASRDRATSGRSEETQYF | TGTGCCAGCCGCGACCGTGCGACTAGCGGGAGGAGTGAGGAGACCCAGTACTTC
. | TRBJ1-6 | . | TRBV6-1 | CASTRTANNSPLHF | TGTGCCAGCACCAGGACGGCGAATAATTCACCCCTCCACTTT